The 10 T cell receptor beta chains reported below all come from one sample, sequenced in a study of T cell responses to AZD1222 COVID-19 vaccine. The assay was immunoSEQ multiplex PCR, and TCRdb's table has in-frame clones only and misses some. The sample carries fewer than 250,000 clones, 85% to 95% recorded once. The sequencing here drew on peripheral blood, taken on day 0 of AZD1222 vaccination. The receptors come from an adult in good health.

The chain links TRBV9 to TRBJ2-1, with 7 nucleotides matching TRBD1. The V and J ends lost 4 bases and 9 bases, in that order; junction bases with no gene match: 16. There are 16 residues in the CDR3. Germline V gives CDR1 SGDLS, CDR2 YYNGEE. CDR3 bases: TGTGCCAGCAGCCCGCGACAGGGTCTTCGAGCAGGTGAGCAGTTCTTC. This codes for CASSPRQGLRAGEQFF.

V usage is TRBV6-6 and J usage is TRBJ1-1; 8 bases are shared with TRBD1. CDR1 is MNHNY, CDR2 SVGAGI, per germline (reference sequence). V lost 7 bases, J lost 7 bases, and 11 bases stayed unmatched. The CDR3 is 14 amino acids. CDR3 protein: CASTRATGGREAFF. DNA for the CDR3: TGTGCCAGCACCCGGGCTACAGGGGGGCGTGAAGCTTTCTTT.

V is TRBV7-2 and J is TRBJ1-2, with TRBD1 matching over 7 bases. Unmatched junction bases numbered 8, after V lost 5 bases and J lost 2 bases. The CDR3 totals 15 residues. Per germline, CDR1 SGHTA and CDR2 FQGNSA. CDR3 coding DNA: TGTGCCAGCAGCAGACGGGACAGACGAAACTATGGCTACACCTTC. It encodes CASSRRDRRNYGYTF.

The chain recombines TRBV9 with TRBJ2-1, with no clear D. With 0 bases removed from V and 8 bases from J, the gap between germline ends came to 3 bases. The V gene's germline CDR1 is SGDLS and CDR2 YYNGEE. The CDR3 sequence is 11 residues long. The CDR3 DNA is TGTGCCAGCAGCGTAGAAGATGAGCAGTTCTTC. Encoded protein: CASSVEDEQFF.

The rearrangement links TRBV9 to TRBJ1-1; 7 positions agree with TRBD1. J gave up 1 base and V 4 bases, and 7 bases lay outside the gene matches. The CDR3 length is 15 residues. Germline CDR1 reads SGDLS; CDR2 reads YYNGEE. CDR3 residues: CASSFTGVANTEAFF. The CDR3 nucleotides read TGTGCCAGCAGCTTCACAGGGGTGGCGAACACTGAAGCTTTCTTT.

This chain connects TRBV12-5 to TRBJ2-2; possible D gene TRBD1, 5 bases. The V and J ends lost 2 bases and 7 bases respectively, with 8 bases between them. Germline lookup yields CDR1 LGHNT and CDR2 FRNRAP. The length of the CDR3 is 13 residues. CDR3 nucleotide sequence: TGTGCTAGTGGTTTGCCCGACAGCGGGGAGCTGTTTTTT. This gives the protein CASGLPDSGELFF. Combining the CDR3 with reference TRBV12-5 and TRBJ2-2 gives the whole variable domain DARVTQTPRHKVTEMGQEVTMRCQPILGHNTVFWYRQTMMQGLELLAYFRNRAPLDDSGMPKDRFSAEMPDATLATLKIQPSEPRDSAVYFCASGLPDSGELFFGEGSRLTVL.

The genes are TRBV6-5 and TRBJ1-2, with 7 bases fitting TRBD1. V lost 5 bases and J lost 6; bases outside the gene matches: 12. The V gene's germline CDR1 is MNHEY and CDR2 SVGAGI. The CDR3 runs to 15 residues. The CDR3 region has the DNA TGTGCCAGCAGTCAAAACGACAGGGTAGGCCATGGCTACACCTTC. Protein product: CASSQNDRVGHGYTF.

CDR3 DNA: TGTGCCAGTAGTCCAACAACACAGCGTAACTCCGCCGGCTACAATGAGCAGTTCTTC. Translated, it gives CASSPTTQRNSAGYNEQFF. The V gene is TRBV19, the J gene TRBJ2-1, with D unclear. CDR3 length: 19 amino acids. From germline, CDR1 is LNHDA and CDR2 SQIVND (reference sequence). V was cut by 5 bases and J by 3 bases, with 26 bases left in between.

The chain links TRBV3-1 (or the pseudogene TRBV3-2) to TRBJ1-1, with unresolved D. The CDR3 runs to 13 residues. The V gene lost 4 bases and the J gene lost 0 bases, with 6 bases spanning the gap. Per germline, CDR1 LGHDT and CDR2 YNNKEL (reference sequence). CDR3 amino acids: CASSLVLNTEAFF. CDR3 bases: TGTGCCAGCAGCCTAGTATTGAACACTGAAGCTTTCTTT.

This rearrangement joins TRBV6-6 to TRBJ1-1; D remains ambiguous. V was trimmed by 6 bases and J by 0 bases, leaving 5 bases between them. The CDR3 runs to 12 residues. Germline V gives CDR1 MNHNY, CDR2 SVGAGI (reference sequence). In nucleotides, the CDR3 is TGTGCCAGCAGACGTATGAACACTGAAGCTTTCTTT. Its translation is CASRRMNTEAFF.